The 9 T cell receptor beta chains below come from one sample, sequenced in a study of cytomegalovirus exposure and HLA in healthy donors. PCR was performed using 60 Vbeta and 13 Jbeta primers. Some clones are missing from TCRdb's copy, which holds only in-frame ones; the method was immunoSEQ multiplex PCR. This sample has about 130,000 clones, with 77% found just once. The sequencing input was PBMCs. The receptors here all came from a man younger than 40 in good health and CMV-seronegative.

The chain is built from TRBV30 and TRBJ2-1; 8 nucleotides agree with TRBD2. The CDR3 runs to 17 residues. V was clipped by 1 base and J by 6 bases; unmatched bases: 14. Per the germline V gene, CDR1 is GTSNPN and CDR2 is SVGIG (reference sequence). CDR3: CAWSAHLVGLASNEQFF. For the CDR3, the DNA is TGTGCCTGGAGTGCTCATCTCGTCGGACTAGCTAGCAATGAGCAGTTCTTC.

The table lists this clone with a few counts. V usage is TRBV5-1 and J usage is TRBJ1-1; 9 bases align to TRBD1. Germline-derived CDR1 and CDR2 are SGHRS and YFSETQ. The CDR3 has 15 residues. J lost 3 bases, V lost 4 bases, and 7 bases had no gene match. The CDR3 sequence: CASSRWDRVDTEAFF. CDR3 DNA sequence: TGCGCCAGCAGCCGATGGGACAGGGTTGACACTGAAGCTTTCTTT.

V is TRBV19 and J is TRBJ2-2; D might be TRBD1 (6 bases). Trimming took off 2 bases at V and 1 base at J, with 14 bases between the two ends. The germline CDR1 and CDR2 sequences are LNHDA and SQIVND (reference sequence). The CDR3 is 17 residues long. The CDR3 DNA reads as TGTGCCAGTAGTATAACTCCCCAGGGACAGAACACCGGGGAGCTGTTTTTT. It translates to CASSITPQGQNTGELFF.

The chain is built from TRBV11-2 and TRBJ2-7; 8 nucleotides line up with TRBD1. CDR1 and CDR2 (germline): SGHAT, FQNNGV. J was trimmed by 1 base and V by 4 bases; bases with no gene match: 6. CDR3 length: 15 amino acids. The CDR3 loop reads CASSWTGLGSYEQYF. Here the CDR3 DNA reads TGTGCCAGCAGCTGGACAGGGCTGGGTTCCTACGAGCAGTACTTC.

This chain joins TRBV19 and TRBJ1-3; D remains ambiguous. Germline V lookup: CDR1 LNHDA, CDR2 SQIVND (reference sequence). This CDR3 has 16 residues. Trimming removed 5 bases from V and 4 bases from J, with 18 bases in between. CDR3 sequence reads: CASSFPDSLNGNTIYF. The DNA for the CDR3 is TGTGCCAGTAGTTTCCCCGACTCCCTGAACGGAAACACCATATATTTT.

The chain couples TRBV9 to TRBJ2-1, with 8 bases lining up with TRBD2. The CDR3 has 15 amino acids. The J segment lost 11 bases and the V segment lost 3 bases, leaving 13 bases of the junction unmatched. The germline V gene has CDR1 SGDLS and CDR2 YYNGEE. The CDR3 loop is CASSAPASGFPKQFF. The CDR3 coding sequence is TGTGCCAGCAGCGCCCCGGCTAGCGGGTTCCCAAAGCAGTTCTTC.

V is TRBV30 and J is TRBJ2-7, with TRBD1 matching 8 bases. With 2 bases clipped from V and 0 bases from J, the junction kept 6 bases outside the gene matches. This CDR3 spans 15 amino acids. Germline V gene lookup returns CDR1 GTSNPN and CDR2 SVGIG (reference sequence). CDR3 nucleotide sequence: TGTGCCTGGAGTTCCGGACAGGGATTCTCCTACGAGCAGTACTTC. Its protein is CAWSSGQGFSYEQYF.

This clone was picked up a small number of times. The chain links TRBV7-6 to TRBJ2-1, with D possibly TRBD2 on 5 matching bases. The CDR3 extends over 16 amino acids. Germline CDR1 and CDR2: SGHVS and FNYEAQ. The V end was cut by 1 base, the J end by 2 bases, with 12 bases between. The CDR3 loop reads CASSLDEGSTYNEQFF. CDR3 nucleotides: TGTGCCAGCAGCTTAGATGAGGGTAGTACCTACAATGAGCAGTTCTTC.

The rearrangement joins TRBV18 to TRBJ2-7; no clear D. CDR1 is KGHSH and CDR2 is LQKENI in the germline V gene. V was shortened by 3 bases and J by 1 base, with 4 bases between the two germline ends. This CDR3 is built from 12 residues. For the CDR3, the DNA is TGTGCCAGCTCACCCCTTTCCTACGAGCAGTACTTC. This encodes CASSPLSYEQYF.